These 30 T cell receptor beta chains originate from one sample sequenced in a study of OX40 agonist ivuxolimab in advanced cancers. Only in-frame clones appear in the TCRdb table, and some are missing; sequencing was by immunoSEQ multiplex PCR. The table shows 54,000 or so clones, with about 80% occurring only once. Sequencing was performed on CD4+ or CD8+ T cells sorted from blood, taken in a trial of the OX40 agonist ivuxolimab. These TCRs come from an adult with an advanced solid tumor such as melanoma, head and neck, liver or kidney cancer.

The chain is built from TRBV28 and TRBJ1-3; D not certain. The V gene lost 1 base and the J gene lost 4 bases, with 2 bases spanning the gap. The CDR3 is 12 residues long. In germline, CDR1 is MDHEN, CDR2 SYDVKM. The DNA for the CDR3 is TGTGCCAGCAGTTTATTAGGAAACACCATATATTTT. It translates to CASSLLGNTIYF.

The rearrangement links TRBV5-1 to TRBJ2-3; 8 bases fit TRBD2. This CDR3 has 17 residues. With 2 bases clipped from V and 0 bases from J, the junction kept 8 bases outside the gene matches. The V gene's germline CDR1 is SGHRS and CDR2 YFSETQ. For the CDR3, the DNA is TGCGCCAGCAGCTTAGGTCTGAGCGGGAGTAGCACAGATACGCAGTATTTT. Residues: CASSLGLSGSSTDTQYF.

V gene TRBV18 combines with J gene TRBJ2-2, with D possibly TRBD1 on 6 matching bases. CDR3 length equals 15 residues. Germline V gives CDR1 KGHSH, CDR2 LQKENI. Trimming shortened V by 1 base and J by 3 bases, and 9 bases separated the two germline ends. The CDR3 DNA follows: TGTGCCAGCTCACCACAGACAGGAGACACCGGGGAGCTGTTTTTT. It is translated as CASSPQTGDTGELFF.

Only one count was recorded for this clone. The chain links TRBV11-2 to TRBJ2-3; D is undetermined. The ends were cut back, 5 bases at V and 0 bases at J, with 15 bases in the middle. Germline values: CDR1 SGHAT, CDR2 FQNNGV. The CDR3 is 16 residues long. For the CDR3, the DNA is TGTGCCAGCAGCCTCACACGGAGTTTCAGCACAGATACGCAGTATTTT. It translates to CASSLTRSFSTDTQYF.

This chain uses TRBV5-5 with TRBJ2-2; D gene uncertain. The CDR3 is made up of 14 amino acids. CDR1 is SGHKS and CDR2 is YYEKEE in the germline V gene (reference sequence). Between the trimmed V and J ends, which lost 0 bases and 2 bases, there was a span of 5 bases. The CDR3 is CASSLVLNTGELFF. In nucleotides, the CDR3 is TGTGCCAGCAGCTTGGTACTAAACACCGGGGAGCTGTTTTTT.

The V and J genes are TRBV2 and TRBJ2-5, with 12 nucleotides matching TRBD2. There are 15 residues in the CDR3. Unmatched junction bases numbered 6, after V lost 5 bases and J lost 5 bases. CDR1 and CDR2 from the germline V gene are SNHLY and FYNNEI. The CDR3 nucleotides are TGTGCCAGCAGTCGACTAGCGGGAGTGGGGGAGACCCAGTACTTC. Its translation: CASSRLAGVGETQYF.

This clone appeared a single time. The chain carries TRBV18 and TRBJ1-3; possibly TRBD1 for D (6 bases). CDR1 and CDR2 from the germline V gene are KGHSH and LQKENI. The CDR3 spans 16 residues. V shed 0 bases and J shed 5 bases, with 14 bases lying between them. The CDR3 protein is CASSPPGGIERNTIYF. CDR3 sequence (DNA): TGTGCCAGCTCACCACCGGGGGGCATCGAGAGAAACACCATATATTTT. Drawing the rest from reference TRBV18 and TRBJ1-3, the complete variable domain is NAGVMQNPRHLVRRRGQEARLRCSPMKGHSHVYWYRQLPEEGLKFMVYLQKENIIDESGMPKERFSAEFPKEGPSILRIQQVVRGDSAAYFCASSPPGGIERNTIYFGEGSWLTVV.

This chain joins TRBV6-6 and TRBJ2-7; maybe TRBD2 (5 bases). The V gene lost 7 bases and the J gene lost 4 bases, with 11 bases spanning the gap. From germline, CDR1 is MNHNY and CDR2 SVGAGI (reference sequence). This CDR3 has 12 amino acids. CDR3 bases: TGTGCCAGCAACCCCGGGGTTTACGAGCAGTACTTC. Translating gives CASNPGVYEQYF.

V usage is TRBV18 and J usage is TRBJ2-4; no reliable D call. Germline V gene sequence: CDR1 KGHSH, CDR2 LQKENI. V was pared by 2 bases and J by 13 bases, with 15 bases between. This CDR3 comprises 13 residues. The CDR3 protein is CASSPGQKDLQYF. CDR3 sequence (DNA): TGTGCCAGCTCACCAGGTCAGAAGGACCTACAGTACTTC.

V gene TRBV28 combines with J gene TRBJ2-7; D call uncertain. Trimming removed 7 bases from V and 1 base from J, with 11 bases in between. Germline V lookup: CDR1 MDHEN, CDR2 SYDVKM. The CDR3 length is 13 residues. The DNA of the CDR3 is TGTGCCAGCAAGACCGGAGTTTCCTACGAGCAGTACTTC. Translating gives CASKTGVSYEQYF.

The chain is built from TRBV6-5 and TRBJ1-3, with D uncertain. Trimming cost V 7 bases and J 3 bases, with 13 bases left between them. Looked up from germline, CDR1 is MNHEY and CDR2 is SVGAGI. The CDR3 runs to 14 residues. CDR3 in DNA: TGTGCCAGCACCGAGGCAGGAGATGGAAACACCATATATTTT. This translates into CASTEAGDGNTIYF.

The genes are TRBV27 and TRBJ2-6; unclear D gene. The germline V gene has CDR1 MNHEY and CDR2 SMNVEV (reference sequence). The CDR3 sequence is 13 residues long. Trimming took off 0 bases at V and 4 bases at J, with 1 base between the two ends. In nucleotides, the CDR3 is TGTGCCAGCAGTTTATCCGGGGCCAACGTCCTGACTTTC. Translating it yields CASSLSGANVLTF.

This clone turned up a few times. This chain links TRBV19 with TRBJ1-6; possibly TRBD1 for D (5 bases). Germline V gene sequence: CDR1 LNHDA, CDR2 SQIVND (reference sequence). V dropped 6 bases and J dropped 10 bases, with 10 bases sitting between them. The CDR3 is 12 amino acids. The DNA of the CDR3 is TGTGCCAGTAGCATCAGGGACTCACCCCTCCACTTT. Translation: CASSIRDSPLHF.

This chain joins TRBV5-1 and TRBJ2-7; 9 bases agree with TRBD1. Germline assignment: CDR1 SGHRS and CDR2 YFSETQ. This CDR3 is built from 13 residues. Trimming at V came to 3 bases and at J to 7 bases, leaving 5 bases not matched to a gene. CDR3 bases: TGCGCCAGCAGCTGGGACAGGGCGAAGGAGCAGTACTTC. Its protein product is CASSWDRAKEQYF.

This chain connects TRBV19 to TRBJ2-7, with 8 bases aligning to TRBD1. This CDR3 comprises 12 residues. The germline CDR1 and CDR2 sequences are LNHDA and SQIVND (reference sequence). V dropped 10 bases and J dropped 4; count of bases not matched to a gene: 6. CDR3 sequence reads: CATAGGSYEQYF. In DNA, the CDR3 is TGTGCCACCGCAGGGGGCTCGTACGAGCAGTACTTC.

The chain links TRBV27 to TRBJ2-7; 8 positions match TRBD2. CDR3 size: 16 residues. Per the germline V gene, CDR1 is MNHEY and CDR2 is SMNVEV (reference sequence). With 6 bases clipped from V and 7 bases from J, the junction kept 17 bases outside the gene matches. The CDR3 region has the DNA TGTGCCAGCAGCTCCCTCTTCAGCGGGAGCTTCCGAGAGCAGTACTTC. Residues: CASSSLFSGSFREQYF.

The rearrangement links TRBV18 to TRBJ2-7; D not resolved. The CDR3 is 13 residues long. V lost 9 bases and J lost 6, with 18 bases in between. Germline lookup yields CDR1 KGHSH and CDR2 LQKENI. The CDR3 sequence: CASTVGQFGEQYF. CDR3 sequence (DNA): TGTGCCAGTACTGTTGGGCAGTTTGGCGAGCAGTACTTC.

The chain employs TRBV30 and TRBJ2-2; 10 nucleotides align to TRBD1. After removal of 6 bases from V and 8 bases from J, the junction contained 3 bases not matched to a gene. This CDR3 contains 12 residues. Germline V CDR1 and CDR2: GTSNPN, SVGIG (reference sequence). CDR3 sequence: CACDRGRGELFF. The CDR3 region has the DNA TGTGCCTGTGACAGGGGGCGAGGGGAGCTGTTTTTT.

J is TRBJ2-3 and V is TRBV21-1; TRBD1, the table's D call, lacks a check against the DNA. TRBV21-1 is termed a pseudogene. CDR3 size: 16 residues. CDR3 amino acids: CASSKGGTGATDTQYF. The CDR3 DNA follows: TGTGCCAGCAGCAAAGGTGGGACAGGGGCCACAGATACGCAGTATTTT.

The CDR3 nucleotides are TGTGCCAGCAATCGTTTGGGGGCGACTGAAGCTTTCTTT. Amino acid sequence: CASNRLGATEAFF. The chain recombines TRBV27 with TRBJ1-1, with a weak D call TRBD1 (6 bases). In germline, CDR1 is MNHEY, CDR2 SMNVEV (reference sequence). This CDR3 region has 13 residues. Trimming removed 7 bases at V and 5 bases at J, with 14 bases between.

The CDR3 nucleotides are TGTGCCAGCTCGGGAAGGGGACTCTACAATGAGCAGTTCTTC. Its protein product is CASSGRGLYNEQFF. The V gene is TRBV18, the J gene TRBJ2-1, with D possibly being TRBD2 (6 bases). Germline-derived CDR1 and CDR2 are KGHSH and LQKENI. The CDR3 extends over 14 amino acids. The V gene lost 6 bases and the J gene lost 3 bases, with 12 bases spanning the gap. Full variable domain (missing parts from reference TRBV18 and TRBJ2-1): NAGVMQNPRHLVRRRGQEARLRCSPMKGHSHVYWYRQLPEEGLKFMVYLQKENIIDESGMPKERFSAEFPKEGPSILRIQQVVRGDSAAYFCASSGRGLYNEQFFGPGTRLTVL.

This clone was counted once. The chain combines TRBV4-1 with TRBJ2-7, with TRBD2 matching 13 bases. Trimming removed 4 bases from V and 6 bases from J; junction bases left unmatched: 9. CDR3 length: 16 amino acids. Germline CDR1 reads MGHRA; CDR2 reads YSYEKL. The CDR3 DNA reads TGCGCCAGCAGCCGACGGGTGGGACTAGCGGGACTCGAGCAGTACTTC. Its translation is CASSRRVGLAGLEQYF.

V and J are TRBV18 and TRBJ1-1; D is unresolved. The V gene's germline CDR1 is KGHSH and CDR2 LQKENI. The V gene lost 6 bases and the J gene lost 3 bases, with 14 bases spanning the gap. The CDR3 covers 14 residues. CDR3 region: CASSPSVFDTEAFF. Here the CDR3 DNA reads TGTGCCAGCTCCCCAAGCGTTTTCGACACTGAAGCTTTCTTT.

CDR3 sequence reads: CASSPRGYYGYTF. CDR3 DNA sequence: TGTGCCAGTAGTCCGAGGGGGTACTATGGCTACACCTTC. J is TRBJ1-2 and V is TRBV19, with D perhaps TRBD1 (6 bases). Between the trimmed V and J ends, which lost 5 bases and 3 bases, there was a span of 10 bases. Germline lookup yields CDR1 LNHDA and CDR2 SQIVND (reference sequence). The CDR3 has 13 residues.

The chain combines TRBV5-1 with TRBJ1-4; no definite D call. The V gene lost 2 bases and the J gene lost 3 bases, with 14 bases spanning the gap. Germline loops: CDR1 SGHRS, CDR2 YFSETQ. This CDR3 has 16 amino acids. The CDR3 spells CASSFDDPSANEKLFF. CDR3 nucleotide sequence: TGCGCCAGCAGCTTCGATGACCCTTCGGCTAATGAAAAACTGTTTTTT.

The J gene is TRBJ2-7, the V gene TRBV18; the match to TRBD1 covers 10 bases. Looked up from germline, CDR1 is KGHSH and CDR2 is LQKENI. V lost 3 bases, J lost 3 bases, and 2 bases stayed unmatched. This CDR3 is 14 amino acids long. The CDR3 DNA reads as TGTGCCAGCTCACCGGACAGGGGGTACTACGAGCAGTACTTC. It encodes CASSPDRGYYEQYF.

The V and J genes are TRBV18 and TRBJ2-1, with TRBD2 matching over 11 bases. CDR3 size: 19 residues. Germline V gene data show CDR1 as KGHSH and CDR2 as LQKENI. V lost 0 bases and J lost 0; bases outside the gene matches: 7. The CDR3 loop is CASSPPVAGGPSSYNEQFF. The CDR3 bases are TGTGCCAGCTCACCACCGGTAGCGGGGGGGCCGAGCTCCTACAATGAGCAGTTCTTC.

This chain uses TRBV7-9 with TRBJ2-2; possibly TRBD1 for D (5 bases). V shed 1 base and J shed 6 bases, with 6 bases lying between them. The germline V gene encodes CDR1 SEHNR and CDR2 FQNEAQ (reference sequence). The CDR3 sequence is 13 residues long. The CDR3 here is CASSLEGSGELFF. The CDR3, as DNA: TGTGCCAGCAGCTTAGAGGGGTCCGGGGAGCTGTTTTTT.

The chain is built from TRBV18 and TRBJ1-2; maybe TRBD1 (5 bases). Germline V gene sequence: CDR1 KGHSH, CDR2 LQKENI. CDR3 length equals 15 residues. Deletions cut 0 bases from V and 5 bases from J, with 13 bases between. The CDR3 bases are TGTGCCAGCTCACCACCGGGGGGTAGGGAGTATGGCTACACCTTC. Residues: CASSPPGGREYGYTF.

This chain joins TRBV6-6 and TRBJ1-3; no definite D call. The germline CDR1 and CDR2 sequences are MNHNY and SVGAGI (reference sequence). V lost 5 bases and J 2 bases, leaving 10 bases between the germline ends. There are 14 residues in the CDR3. The CDR3 loop is CASSQTKTGNTIYF. The CDR3 DNA follows: TGTGCCAGCAGTCAGACAAAGACTGGAAACACCATATATTTT.